This T cell receptor (beta chain) was sequenced during a study of cytomegalovirus exposure and HLA in healthy donors. Overall study context: A preliminary data release comprised 80 million or so unique TCRs obtained from HLA-typed donors. Study-level points and caveats: A later analysis showed HLA-associated TCR beta chains outstripping equally common others in clonal expansion.

Unmatched junction bases numbered 8, after V lost 3 bases and J lost 7 bases. Germline loops: CDR1 MDHEN, CDR2 SYDVKM. The CDR3 runs 16 residues. The PCR used 60 Vbeta and 13 Jbeta primers. Original data processing: Approximately 11 million shared chains were among approximately 87 million unique TCR beta chains counted in a later analysis. Libraries were prepared by immunoSEQ multiplex PCR; TCRdb keeps only in-frame clonotypes and omits some of them. That table is the source of V, J and clone size, and D and trimming were worked out from the DNA. The sample contains approximately 73,000 clones, roughly 80% of which appear only once. The table lists this clone with a count of one. What it binds is not known.

V is TRBV28 and J is TRBJ2-1; 11 positions agree with TRBD2. Input material: PBMCs. The receptor's source is a woman aged 40 to 49 in good health and CMV-seropositive. The CDR3 DNA follows: TGTGCCAGCAGTTTTTGGCTAGCGGGGGGCAAAAATGAGCAGTTCTTC. Protein product: CASSFWLAGGKNEQFF.